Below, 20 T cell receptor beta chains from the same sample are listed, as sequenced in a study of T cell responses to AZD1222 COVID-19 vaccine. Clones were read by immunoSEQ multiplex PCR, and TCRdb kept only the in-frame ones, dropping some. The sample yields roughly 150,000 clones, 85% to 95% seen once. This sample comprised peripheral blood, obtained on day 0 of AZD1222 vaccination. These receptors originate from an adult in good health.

Here the CDR3 reads CASSEERGGGSTDTQYF. DNA for the CDR3: TGTGCCAGCAGTGAAGAAAGGGGCGGGGGGAGCACAGATACGCAGTATTTT. The rearrangement uses TRBV6-1 and TRBJ2-3; 8 bases map to TRBD2. CDR1 and CDR2 (germline): MNHNS, SASEGT. The junction had 6 bases not matched to a gene; V was cut back by 1 base and J by 0 bases. The CDR3 consists of 17 residues.

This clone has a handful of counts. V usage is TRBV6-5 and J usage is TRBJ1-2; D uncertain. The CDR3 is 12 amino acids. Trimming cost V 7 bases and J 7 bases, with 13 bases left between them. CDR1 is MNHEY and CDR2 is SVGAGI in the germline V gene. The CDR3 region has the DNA TGTGCCAGCACTAACCCCCCGGTTGGCTACACCTTC. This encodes CASTNPPVGYTF.

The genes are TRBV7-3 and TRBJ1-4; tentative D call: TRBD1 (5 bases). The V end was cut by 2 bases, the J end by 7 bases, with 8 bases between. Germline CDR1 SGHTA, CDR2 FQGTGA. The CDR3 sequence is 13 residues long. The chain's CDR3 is CASSLGASEKLFF. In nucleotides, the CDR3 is TGTGCCAGCAGCTTAGGGGCCAGTGAAAAACTGTTTTTT. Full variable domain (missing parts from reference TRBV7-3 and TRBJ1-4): GAGVSQTPSNKVTEKGKYVELRCDPISGHTALYWYRQSLGQGPEFLIYFQGTGAADDSGLPNDRFFAVRPEGSVSTLKIQRTERGDSAVYLCASSLGASEKLFFGSGTQLSVL.

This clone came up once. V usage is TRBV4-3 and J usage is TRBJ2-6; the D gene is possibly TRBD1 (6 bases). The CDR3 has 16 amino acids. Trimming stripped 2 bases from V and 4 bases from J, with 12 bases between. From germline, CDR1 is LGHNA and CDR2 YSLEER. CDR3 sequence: CASSQTGTSGANVLTF. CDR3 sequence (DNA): TGCGCCAGCAGCCAAACCGGGACATCCGGGGCCAACGTCCTGACTTTC.

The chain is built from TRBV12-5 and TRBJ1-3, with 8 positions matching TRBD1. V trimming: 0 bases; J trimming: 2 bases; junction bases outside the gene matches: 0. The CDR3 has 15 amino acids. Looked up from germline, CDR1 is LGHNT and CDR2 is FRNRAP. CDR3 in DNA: TGTGCTAGTGGTTTGGTACAGGGGGCTGGAAACACCATATATTTT. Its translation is CASGLVQGAGNTIYF.

CDR3 sequence: CSVESYGIHPSPYGYTF. The DNA of the CDR3 is TGCAGCGTTGAGTCGTATGGGATCCACCCTTCTCCTTATGGCTACACCTTC. The V gene is TRBV29-1, the J gene TRBJ1-2; D is unclear. Trimming cost V 3 bases and J 5 bases, with 25 bases left between them. Germline V gene lookup returns CDR1 SQVTM and CDR2 ANQGSEA. The CDR3 consists of 17 residues.

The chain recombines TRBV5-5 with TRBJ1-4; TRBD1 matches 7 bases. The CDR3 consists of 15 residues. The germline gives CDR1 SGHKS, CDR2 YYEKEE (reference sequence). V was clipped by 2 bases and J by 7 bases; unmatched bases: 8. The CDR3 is CASSLNRGGVEKLFF. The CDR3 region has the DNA TGTGCCAGCAGCTTAAACAGGGGCGGGGTTGAAAAACTGTTTTTT.

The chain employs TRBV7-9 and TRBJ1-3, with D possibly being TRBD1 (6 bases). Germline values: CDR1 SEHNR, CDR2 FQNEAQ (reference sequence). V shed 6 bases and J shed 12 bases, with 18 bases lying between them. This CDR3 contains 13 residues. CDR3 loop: CASRGLSGDIIYF. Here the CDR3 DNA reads TGTGCCAGCAGGGGTCTATCAGGGGACATCATATATTTT.

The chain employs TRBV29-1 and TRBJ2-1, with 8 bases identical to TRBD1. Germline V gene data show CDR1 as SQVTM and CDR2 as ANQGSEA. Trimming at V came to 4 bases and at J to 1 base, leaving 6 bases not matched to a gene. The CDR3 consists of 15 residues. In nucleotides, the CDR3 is TGCAGCGTTGTGGGACAGGAGGTTTCCTACAATGAGCAGTTCTTC. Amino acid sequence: CSVVGQEVSYNEQFF.

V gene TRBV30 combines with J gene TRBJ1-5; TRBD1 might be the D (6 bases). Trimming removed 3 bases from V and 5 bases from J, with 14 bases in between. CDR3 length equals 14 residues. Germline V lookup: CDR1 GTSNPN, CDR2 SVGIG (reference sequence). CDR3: CAWSGQFWHQPQHF. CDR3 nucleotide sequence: TGTGCCTGGAGCGGACAGTTTTGGCATCAGCCCCAGCATTTT.

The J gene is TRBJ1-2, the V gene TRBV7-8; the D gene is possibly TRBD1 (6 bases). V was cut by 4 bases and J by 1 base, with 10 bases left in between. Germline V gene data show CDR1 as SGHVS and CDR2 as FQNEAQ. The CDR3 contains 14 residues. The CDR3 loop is CASSSDRVNYGYTF. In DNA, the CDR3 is TGTGCCAGCAGCTCGGACAGAGTTAACTATGGCTACACCTTC.

The CDR3 here is CASSLEGTLNTEAFF. CDR3 DNA: TGTGCCAGCAGCTTAGAGGGCACTTTGAACACTGAAGCTTTCTTT. V is TRBV11-2 and J is TRBJ1-1; no clear D gene. Trimming left V 0 bases short and J 0 bases short, with 8 bases between. CDR1 SGHAT and CDR2 FQNNGV come from the germline V gene. The CDR3 is 15 amino acids.

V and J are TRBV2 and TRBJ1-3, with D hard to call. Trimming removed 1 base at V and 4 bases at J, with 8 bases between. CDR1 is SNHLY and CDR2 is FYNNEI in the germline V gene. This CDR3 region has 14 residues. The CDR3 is CASSEGEEGNTIYF. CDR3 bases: TGTGCCAGCAGTGAAGGGGAGGAGGGAAACACCATATATTTT. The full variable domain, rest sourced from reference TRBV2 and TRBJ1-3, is EPEVTQTPSHQVTQMGQEVILRCVPISNHLYFYWYRQILGQKVEFLVSFYNNEISEKSEIFDDQFSVERPDGSNFTLKIRSTKLEDSAMYFCASSEGEEGNTIYFGEGSWLTVV.

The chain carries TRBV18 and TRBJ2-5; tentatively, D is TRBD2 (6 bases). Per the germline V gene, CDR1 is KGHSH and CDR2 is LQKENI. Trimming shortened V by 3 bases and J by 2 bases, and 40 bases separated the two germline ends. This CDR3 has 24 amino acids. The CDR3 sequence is CASSPPLGRARDLRTTAAQETQYF. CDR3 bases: TGTGCCAGCTCACCCCCTCTGGGGCGGGCGCGTGATCTACGGACTACGGCCGCTCAAGAGACCCAGTACTTC.

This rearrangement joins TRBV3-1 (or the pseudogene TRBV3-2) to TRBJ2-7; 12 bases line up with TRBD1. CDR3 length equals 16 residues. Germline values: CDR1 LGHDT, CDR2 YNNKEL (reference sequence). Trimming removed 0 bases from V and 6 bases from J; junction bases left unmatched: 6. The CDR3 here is CASSQERGQGAGEQYF. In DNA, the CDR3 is TGTGCCAGCAGCCAAGAAAGGGGACAGGGGGCTGGCGAGCAGTACTTC.

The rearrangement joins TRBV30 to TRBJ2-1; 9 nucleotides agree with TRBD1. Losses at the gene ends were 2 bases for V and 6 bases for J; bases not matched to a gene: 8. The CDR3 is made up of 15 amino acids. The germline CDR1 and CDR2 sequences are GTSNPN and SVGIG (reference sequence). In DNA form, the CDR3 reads TGTGCCTGGAGTATAACAGGGGGCGCCGGCAATGAGCAGTTCTTC. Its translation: CAWSITGGAGNEQFF. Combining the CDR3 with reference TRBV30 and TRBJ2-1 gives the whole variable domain SQTIHQWPATLVQPVGSPLSLECTVEGTSNPNLYWYRQAAGRGLQLLFYSVGIGQISSEVPQNLSASRPQDRQFILSSKKLLLSDSGFYLCAWSITGGAGNEQFFGPGTRLTVL.

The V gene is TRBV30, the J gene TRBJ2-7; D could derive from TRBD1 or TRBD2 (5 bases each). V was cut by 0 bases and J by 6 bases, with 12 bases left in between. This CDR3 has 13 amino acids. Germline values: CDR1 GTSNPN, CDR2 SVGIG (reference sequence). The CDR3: CAWSVQEGTEQYF. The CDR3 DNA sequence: TGTGCCTGGAGTGTACAGGAAGGGACCGAGCAGTACTTC.

CDR3 sequence (DNA): TGTGCCAGCAGTTTCGGTCAGTTCAATCAGCCCCAGCATTTT. Amino acids: CASSFGQFNQPQHF. The J gene is TRBJ1-5, the V gene TRBV28; D uncertain. V gave up 3 bases and J gave up 3 bases, with 9 bases separating them. The CDR3 consists of 14 residues. The germline gives CDR1 MDHEN, CDR2 SYDVKM. The full variable domain, in which reference TRBV28 and TRBJ1-5 provide the parts outside the CDR3, is DVKVTQSSRYLVKRTGEKVFLECVQDMDHENMFWYRQDPGLGLRLIYFSYDVKMKEKGDIPEGYSVSREKKERFSLILESASTNQTSMYLCASSFGQFNQPQHFGDGTRLSIL.

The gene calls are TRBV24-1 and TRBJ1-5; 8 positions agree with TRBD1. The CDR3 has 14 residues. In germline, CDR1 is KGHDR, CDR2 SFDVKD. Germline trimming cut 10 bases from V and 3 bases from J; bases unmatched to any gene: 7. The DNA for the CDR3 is TGTGCCACGGGAGGGACAGGTTACAATCAGCCCCAGCATTTT. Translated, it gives CATGGTGYNQPQHF.

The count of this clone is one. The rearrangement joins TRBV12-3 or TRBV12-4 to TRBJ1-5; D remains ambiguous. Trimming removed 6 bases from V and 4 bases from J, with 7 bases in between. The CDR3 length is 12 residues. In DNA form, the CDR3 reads TGTGCCAGCAGCGACTGGAATCAGCCCCAGCATTTT. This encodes CASSDWNQPQHF.